This entry features one T cell receptor beta chain sequence. These data come from a study of cytotoxic CD8 clonotypes in ibrutinib-treated CLL. Study-level background: Responses: 24 partial, 2 complete; after median around 70 months, about 15 stayed remitted, around twelve progressed.

The table came from immunoSEQ multiplex PCR; TCRdb's copy has only in-frame clones and leaves some out. The sample holds about 9,400 clones, around 60% seen once. Germline V CDR1 and CDR2: LNHDA, SQIVND (reference sequence). V dropped 4 bases and J dropped 0 bases, with 10 bases sitting between them. The CDR3 loop spans 15 amino acids. This receptor was taken from a human donor with chronic lymphocytic leukemia. The chain combines TRBV19 with TRBJ1-3; no clear D gene. The source was PBMCs, collected before ibrutinib treatment. The CDR3 DNA reads TGTGCCAGTAGTAACCGGCGAAGCTCTGGAAACACCATATATTTT. Encoded protein: CASSNRRSSGNTIYF.